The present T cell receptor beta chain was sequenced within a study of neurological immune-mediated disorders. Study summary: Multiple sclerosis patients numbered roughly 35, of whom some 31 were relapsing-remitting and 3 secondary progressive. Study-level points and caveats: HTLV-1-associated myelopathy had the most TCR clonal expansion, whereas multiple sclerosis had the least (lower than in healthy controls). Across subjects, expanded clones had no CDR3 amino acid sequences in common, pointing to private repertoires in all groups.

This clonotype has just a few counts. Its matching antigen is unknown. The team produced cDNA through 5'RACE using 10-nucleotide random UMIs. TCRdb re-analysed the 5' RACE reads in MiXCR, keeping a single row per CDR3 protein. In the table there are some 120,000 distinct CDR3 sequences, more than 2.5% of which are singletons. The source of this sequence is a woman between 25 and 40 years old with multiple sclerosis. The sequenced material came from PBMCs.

The CDR3: CATSDLGGELFF. As DNA, the CDR3 is TGTGCCACCAGTGATTTAGGCGGGGAGCTGTTTTTT. The rearrangement joins TRBV24-1 to TRBJ2-2, with no clear D. Trimming shortened V by 1 base and J by 7 bases, and 3 bases separated the two germline ends. Germline CDR1 and CDR2: KGHDR and SFDVKD. The CDR3 spans 12 residues.